This T cell receptor (beta chain) was found in a study of blood T cell repertoires in COVID-19. Produced via immunoSEQ multiplex PCR; TCRdb's table is partial and in-frame only. The table has tens of thousands of clones, around 94% seen once. The germline V gene has CDR1 MNHNS and CDR2 SASEGT. The CDR3 extends over 14 amino acids. V gave up 3 bases and J gave up 1 base, with 9 bases separating them. Enrolment of Seattle patients took place during active infection, and they were followed longitudinally. The source of this sequence is a man aged 50 to 60 with COVID-19, enrolled during active disease. The V call is TRBV6-1, the J call TRBJ1-2; D not resolved. Specimen: peripheral blood. CDR3 bases: TGTGCCAGCAGTGACCCCCAGTTTAACTATGGCTACACCTTC. This encodes CASSDPQFNYGYTF.